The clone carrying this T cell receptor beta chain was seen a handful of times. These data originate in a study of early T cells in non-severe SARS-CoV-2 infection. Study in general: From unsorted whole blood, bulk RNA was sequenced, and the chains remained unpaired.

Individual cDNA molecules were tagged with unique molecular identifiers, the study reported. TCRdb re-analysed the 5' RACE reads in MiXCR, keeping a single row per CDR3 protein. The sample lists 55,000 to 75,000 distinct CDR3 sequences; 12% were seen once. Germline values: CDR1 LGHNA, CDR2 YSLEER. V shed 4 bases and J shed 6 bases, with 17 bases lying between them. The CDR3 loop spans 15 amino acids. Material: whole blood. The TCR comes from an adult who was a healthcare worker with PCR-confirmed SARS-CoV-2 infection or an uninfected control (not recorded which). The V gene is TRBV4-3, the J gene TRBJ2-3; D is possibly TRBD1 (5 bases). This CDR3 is CASSPQVNRPDTQYF. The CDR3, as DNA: TGCGCCAGCAGCCCCCAAGTAAACAGGCCGGATACGCAGTATTTT.